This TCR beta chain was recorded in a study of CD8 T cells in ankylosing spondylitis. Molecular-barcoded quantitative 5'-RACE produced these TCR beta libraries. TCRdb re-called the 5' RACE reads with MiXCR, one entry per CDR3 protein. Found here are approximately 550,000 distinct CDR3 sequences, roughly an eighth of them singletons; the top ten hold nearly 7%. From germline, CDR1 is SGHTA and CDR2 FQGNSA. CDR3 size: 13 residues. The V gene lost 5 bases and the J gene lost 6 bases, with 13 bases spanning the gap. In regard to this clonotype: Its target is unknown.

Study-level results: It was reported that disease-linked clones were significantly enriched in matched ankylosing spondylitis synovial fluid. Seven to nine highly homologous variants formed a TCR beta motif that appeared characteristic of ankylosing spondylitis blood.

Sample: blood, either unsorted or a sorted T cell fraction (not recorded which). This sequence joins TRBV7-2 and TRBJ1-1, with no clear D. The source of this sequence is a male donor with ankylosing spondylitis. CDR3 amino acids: CASSLPPKPEAFF. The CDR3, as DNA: TGTGCCAGCAGCCTACCGCCGAAGCCTGAAGCTTTCTTT. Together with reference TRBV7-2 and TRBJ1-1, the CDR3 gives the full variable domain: GAGVSQSPSNKVTEKGKDVELRCDPISGHTALYWYRQSLGQGLEFLIYFQGNSAPDKSGLPSDRFSAERTGGSVSTLTIQRTQQEDSAVYLCASSLPPKPEAFFGQGTRLTVV.